These 18 T cell receptor beta chains share one sample of origin, sequenced in a study of blood T cell repertoires in COVID-19 (dated by TCRdb to between 2020 and 2021). Receptors were amplified or captured by the immunoSEQ multiplex PCR assay. What TCRdb holds here is the immuneACCESS table cut down to in-frame rearrangements. Part of the clones is not present; checked against another copy, under half of the missing clones reflect an unresolved V gene, and the others are unexplained. This sample gives over 150,000 clones in total; roughly 84% of them show up just once. Together, the top ten hold 5.5% to 8% of the sample. Sequences were obtained from peripheral blood. The origin of the receptors is a woman aged 40 to 49 with COVID-19, enrolled during active disease.

This clone was seen a single time. The rearrangement uses TRBV6-5 and TRBJ1-6, with D unresolved. The CDR3 totals 14 residues. V was clipped by 6 bases and J by 7 bases, with 13 bases between them. In germline, CDR1 is MNHEY, CDR2 SVGAGI. The CDR3 bases are TGTGCCAGCAGAGTGGGCCCTCAGAATTCACCCCTCCACTTT. It yields the protein CASRVGPQNSPLHF.

This clone appeared once. The chain combines TRBV24-1 with TRBJ1-1; TRBD1 aligns across 9 bases. V trimming: 3 bases; J trimming: 2 bases; junction bases outside the gene matches: 3. Germline-derived CDR1 and CDR2 are KGHDR and SFDVKD. The length of the CDR3 is 15 residues. The CDR3 nucleotides read TGTGCCACCAGTGATCACAGGGGGCTCAACACTGAAGCTTTCTTT. Its protein is CATSDHRGLNTEAFF.

The chain combines TRBV4-1 with TRBJ1-3, with TRBD1 matching over 7 bases. This CDR3 spans 17 amino acids. After removal of 4 bases from V and 4 bases from J, the junction contained 13 bases not matched to a gene. Germline CDR1 is MGHRA and CDR2 is YSYEKL. The CDR3 region has the DNA TGCGCCAGCAGCCTTACCGCGTTGACAGGGAGCGGAAACACCATATATTTT. Translated: CASSLTALTGSGNTIYF.

A few counts support this clone. The CDR3 sequence: CASSLGDRENYGYTF. DNA of the CDR3: TGCGCCAGCAGCTTGGGGGACAGGGAGAACTATGGCTACACCTTC. The rearrangement uses TRBV5-1 and TRBJ1-2; 9 bases are shared with TRBD1. Germline V gives CDR1 SGHRS, CDR2 YFSETQ. The CDR3 has 15 residues. J gave up 2 bases and V 0 bases, and 2 bases lay outside the gene matches. Supplemented by reference TRBV5-1 and TRBJ1-2, the full variable domain reads KAGVTQTPRYLIKTRGQQVTLSCSPISGHRSVSWYQQTPGQGLQFLFEYFSETQRNKGNFPGRFSGRQFSNSRSEMNVSTLELGDSALYLCASSLGDRENYGYTFGSGTRLTVV.

This clone was observed a handful of times. The chain is built from TRBV9 and TRBJ2-1; the D gene is possibly TRBD2 (5 bases). Per the germline V gene, CDR1 is SGDLS and CDR2 is YYNGEE. V lost 0 bases to trimming and J lost 5 bases, with 18 bases between them. The CDR3 consists of 17 residues. CDR3 sequence: CASSVEAQPGFDNEQFF. Written as DNA, the CDR3 is TGTGCCAGCAGCGTAGAAGCTCAACCGGGATTTGACAATGAGCAGTTCTTC.

The chain uses TRBV11-2 and TRBJ1-2; D ambiguous. The CDR3 extends over 13 amino acids. Germline CDR1 and CDR2: SGHAT and FQNNGV. V lost 1 base, J lost 5 bases, and 8 bases lay in between. The DNA of the CDR3 is TGTGCCAGCAGCTTAGGAGGGCAGTATGGCTACACCTTC. It is translated as CASSLGGQYGYTF. Based on the CDR3 plus reference TRBV11-2 and TRBJ1-2, the full variable domain is EAGVAQSPRYKIIEKRQSVAFWCNPISGHATLYWYQQILGQGPKLLIQFQNNGVVDDSQLPKDRFSAERLKGVDSTLKIQPAKLEDSAVYLCASSLGGQYGYTFGSGTRLTVV.

V gene TRBV5-5 combines with J gene TRBJ1-2; TRBD1 might be the D (5 bases). With 0 bases removed from V and 0 bases from J, the gap between germline ends came to 24 bases. Germline V gene sequence: CDR1 SGHKS, CDR2 YYEKEE (reference sequence). The CDR3 contains 20 residues. The CDR3 sequence: CASSLAWGLKGPWANYGYTF. The CDR3 bases are TGTGCCAGCAGCTTGGCCTGGGGCCTAAAGGGGCCCTGGGCTAACTATGGCTACACCTTC.

This clone was seen once. V is TRBV6-4 and J is TRBJ1-2; 7 bases are a match to TRBD1. J gave up 7 bases and V 0 bases, and 2 bases lay outside the gene matches. Germline CDR1 and CDR2: MRHNA and SNTAGT. There are 13 residues in the CDR3. CDR3: CASSDSGTVGYTF. The CDR3 DNA reads as TGTGCCAGCAGTGACTCCGGGACAGTTGGCTACACCTTC.

This sequence joins TRBV11-2 and TRBJ1-1, with 9 positions matching TRBD1. Germline V lookup: CDR1 SGHAT, CDR2 FQNNGV. Germline trimming cut 5 bases from V and 5 bases from J; bases unmatched to any gene: 9. CDR3 length: 15 amino acids. As DNA, the CDR3 is TGTGCCAGCAGCCCCTATACAGGGGGCTGGACTGAAGCTTTCTTT. Its translation: CASSPYTGGWTEAFF.

CDR3 loop: CASSLAKLGELFF. The CDR3 DNA sequence: TGCGCCAGCAGCTTGGCCAAACTCGGGGAGCTGTTTTTT. The V call is TRBV5-1, the J call TRBJ2-2; no reliable D call. V lost 0 bases and J 7 bases, leaving 7 bases between the germline ends. The germline CDR1 and CDR2 sequences are SGHRS and YFSETQ. The CDR3 extends over 13 amino acids. The variable domain in full, with the rest retrieved from reference TRBV5-1 and TRBJ2-2, is KAGVTQTPRYLIKTRGQQVTLSCSPISGHRSVSWYQQTPGQGLQFLFEYFSETQRNKGNFPGRFSGRQFSNSRSEMNVSTLELGDSALYLCASSLAKLGELFFGEGSRLTVL.

The sample holds one count of this clone. CDR3 region: CASSRPGGNEQYF. The CDR3 bases are TGTGCCAGCAGTCGCCCTGGGGGGAACGAGCAGTACTTC. The chain recombines TRBV5-6 with TRBJ2-7; D is possibly TRBD2 (6 bases). The germline CDR1 and CDR2 sequences are SGHDT and YYEEEE. The CDR3 sequence is 13 residues long. V lost 5 bases and J 5 bases, leaving 14 bases between the germline ends. The entire variable domain, with the rest obtained from reference TRBV5-6 and TRBJ2-7, is as follows: DAGVTQSPTHLIKTRGQQVTLRCSPKSGHDTVSWYQQALGQGPQFIFQYYEEEERQRGNFPDRFSGHQFPNYSSELNVNALLLGDSALYLCASSRPGGNEQYFGPGTRLTVT.

The V call is TRBV27, the J call TRBJ2-1, with D maybe TRBD1 (6 bases). V lost 6 bases, J lost 15 bases, and 21 bases lay in between. CDR1 is MNHEY, CDR2 SMNVEV, per germline (reference sequence). This CDR3 is built from 13 residues. The DNA for the CDR3 is TGTGCCAGCAGGTCCCGGGACAACCTAATGCCGTTCTTC. Its protein is CASRSRDNLMPFF.

V gene TRBV27 combines with J gene TRBJ1-2; TRBD1 matches 11 bases. Trimming took 5 bases from V and 4 from J; bases not matched to a gene: 9. Germline lookup yields CDR1 MNHEY and CDR2 SMNVEV (reference sequence). The CDR3 contains 16 residues. CDR3 in DNA: TGTGCCAGCAGTCTAGGACAGGGGGCGCTCGGCTATGGCTACACCTTC. This translates into CASSLGQGALGYGYTF.

The chain has TRBV5-4 and TRBJ1-2, with 9 nucleotides matching TRBD1. CDR1 SGHNT and CDR2 YYREEE come from the germline V gene (reference sequence). The CDR3 sequence is 14 residues long. V shed 4 bases and J 6 bases; nucleotides not matched to a gene: 7. CDR3 loop: CASSLGQGFNGYTF. The CDR3 DNA sequence: TGTGCCAGCAGCCTGGGACAGGGTTTTAATGGCTACACCTTC. Full variable domain (outside the CDR3, taken from reference TRBV5-4 and TRBJ1-2): ETGVTQSPTHLIKTRGQQVTLRCSSQSGHNTVSWYQQALGQGPQFIFQYYREEENGRGNFPPRFSGLQFPNYSSELNVNALELDDSALYLCASSLGQGFNGYTFGSGTRLTVV.

This clone was seen just once. The rearrangement joins TRBV13 to TRBJ1-2; D call uncertain. The ends were cut back, 0 bases at V and 8 bases at J, with 16 bases in the middle. CDR1 and CDR2 (germline): PRHDT, FYEKMQ (reference sequence). The CDR3 has 15 residues. CDR3 DNA sequence: TGTGCCAGCAGCTTAGGCGGAGGGAGAACGAGGGGCTACACCTTC. Translation gives CASSLGGGRTRGYTF.

The V gene is TRBV28, the J gene TRBJ1-5; D gene unclear. The CDR3 consists of 15 residues. Germline assignment: CDR1 MDHEN and CDR2 SYDVKM. Trimming removed 5 bases at V and 7 bases at J, with 18 bases between. This chain's CDR3 is CASSPSGRVGQPQHF. In nucleotides, the CDR3 is TGTGCCAGCAGTCCCTCGGGGAGGGTTGGACAGCCCCAGCATTTT.

The rearrangement joins TRBV9 to TRBJ2-1, with 7 bases aligning to TRBD2. V shed 2 bases and J 5 bases; nucleotides not matched to a gene: 7. Looked up from germline, CDR1 is SGDLS and CDR2 is YYNGEE. CDR3 length: 15 amino acids. The CDR3 sequence is CASSVGRGSHNEQFF. CDR3 DNA: TGTGCCAGCAGCGTTGGGCGGGGGAGTCACAATGAGCAGTTCTTC.

A single count supports this clone. This sequence joins TRBV10-2 and TRBJ2-1, with a weak D call TRBD2 (5 bases). Germline V gives CDR1 WSHSY, CDR2 SAAADI. The V and J ends lost 0 bases and 8 bases respectively, with 11 bases between them. The CDR3 has 14 amino acids. The CDR3: CASSESNAGDEQFF. CDR3 nucleotide sequence: TGCGCCAGCAGTGAGTCGAATGCGGGCGATGAGCAGTTCTTC.